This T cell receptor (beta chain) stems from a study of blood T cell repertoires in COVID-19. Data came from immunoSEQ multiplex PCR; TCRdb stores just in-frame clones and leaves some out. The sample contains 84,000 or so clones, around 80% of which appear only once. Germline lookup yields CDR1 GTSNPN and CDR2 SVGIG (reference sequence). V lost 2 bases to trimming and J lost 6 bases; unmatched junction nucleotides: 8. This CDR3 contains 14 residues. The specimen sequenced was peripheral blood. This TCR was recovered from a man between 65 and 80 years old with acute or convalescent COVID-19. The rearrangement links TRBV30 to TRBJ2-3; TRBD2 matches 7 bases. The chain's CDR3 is CAWSQGGGTDTQYF. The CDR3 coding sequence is TGTGCCTGGAGTCAGGGCGGGGGTACGGATACGCAGTATTTT.